Below are 28 T cell receptor beta chains sequenced from a single sample in a study of OX40 agonist ivuxolimab in advanced cancers. Libraries were prepared by immunoSEQ multiplex PCR; TCRdb keeps only in-frame clonotypes and omits some of them. Of 70,000 to 80,000 clones listed, roughly 90% are singletons. Specimen: CD4+ or CD8+ T cells sorted from blood, collected in a trial of the OX40 agonist ivuxolimab. Every receptor here comes from an adult with an advanced solid tumor such as melanoma, head and neck, liver or kidney cancer.

This chain links TRBV10-3 with TRBJ1-5, with D possibly TRBD1 on 5 matching bases. With 0 bases removed from V and 6 bases from J, the gap between germline ends came to 18 bases. Germline V gene lookup returns CDR1 ENHRY and CDR2 SYGVKD. This CDR3 comprises 17 residues. CDR3 DNA sequence: TGTGCCATCAGTGAGTCCCGTTCCGGGACTTCGGGTCAGCCCCAGCATTTT. Translating gives CAISESRSGTSGQPQHF.

This clone came up once. The chain links TRBV7-2 to TRBJ2-5, with 10 bases fitting TRBD1. Germline CDR1 is SGHTA and CDR2 is FQGNSA. The V segment lost 5 bases and the J segment 5 bases; nucleotides outside the gene matches: 8. CDR3 length: 15 amino acids. The CDR3 sequence: CASSHGTGDWETQYF. The CDR3 DNA follows: TGTGCCAGCAGCCACGGGACAGGGGATTGGGAGACCCAGTACTTC.

This clone has a handful of counts. The chain has TRBV6-1 and TRBJ2-7, with D uncertain. There are 11 residues in the CDR3. V dropped 8 bases and J dropped 3 bases, with 8 bases sitting between them. Per germline, CDR1 MNHNS and CDR2 SASEGT. CDR3 coding DNA: TGTGCCAGCCTCCTAAACTACGAGCAGTACTTC. Translation: CASLLNYEQYF.

The CDR3 DNA sequence: TGCGCCAGCAGCGACCAAAGGAACGGTGGGATTGGCTACACCTTC. The encoded protein is CASSDQRNGGIGYTF. The chain recombines TRBV5-1 with TRBJ1-2; D ambiguous. The CDR3 runs to 15 residues. V was shortened by 4 bases and J by 7 bases, with 20 bases between the two germline ends. The germline CDR1 and CDR2 sequences are SGHRS and YFSETQ.

In its sample, this clone was seen once. This chain joins TRBV29-1 and TRBJ1-1; 9 positions agree with TRBD1. From germline, CDR1 is SQVTM and CDR2 ANQGSEA. The CDR3 spans 12 residues. CDR3 coding DNA: TGCGTGGTGGGACAGGGAAACACTGAAGCTTTCTTT. Protein product: CVVGQGNTEAFF.

The gene calls are TRBV7-9 and TRBJ2-7, with 11 bases aligning to TRBD2. J gave up 6 bases and V 1 base, and 2 bases lay outside the gene matches. The germline CDR1 and CDR2 sequences are SEHNR and FQNEAQ (reference sequence). This CDR3 has 14 amino acids. Here the CDR3 reads CASSLVGTSGEQYF. Here the CDR3 DNA reads TGTGCCAGCAGCTTAGTCGGGACTAGCGGCGAGCAGTACTTC.

V is TRBV5-6 and J is TRBJ2-1; TRBD2 matches at 15 bases. CDR3 length equals 17 residues. The trim removed 4 bases at V and 1 base at J, leaving 3 bases unmatched. CDR1 is SGHDT and CDR2 is YYEEEE in the germline V gene. CDR3 amino acids: CASSPGLAGGSYNEQFF. CDR3 sequence (DNA): TGTGCCAGCAGCCCAGGACTAGCGGGAGGGTCCTACAATGAGCAGTTCTTC.

This chain connects TRBV7-9 to TRBJ1-5; perhaps TRBD1 as D (5 bases). CDR3 length equals 14 residues. The V end was cut by 0 bases, the J end by 6 bases, with 9 bases between. Looked up from germline, CDR1 is SEHNR and CDR2 is FQNEAQ (reference sequence). This chain's CDR3 is CASSLAGEGQPQHF. DNA for the CDR3: TGTGCCAGCAGCTTAGCAGGGGAAGGTCAGCCCCAGCATTTT.

J is TRBJ2-7 and V is TRBV28, with TRBD2 matching 10 bases. J lost 4 bases, V lost 10 bases, and 16 bases had no gene match. This CDR3 comprises 16 residues. Germline CDR1 MDHEN, CDR2 SYDVKM. The CDR3 DNA sequence: TGTGCCATCTCGGCCACTAGCGGGAATCTTGGATACGAGCAGTACTTC. Translating it yields CAISATSGNLGYEQYF.

The chain combines TRBV2 with TRBJ2-1; 10 bases are a match to TRBD2. The CDR3 sequence is 16 residues long. CDR1 is SNHLY, CDR2 FYNNEI, per germline. V was pared by 6 bases and J by 9 bases, with 14 bases of the junction left unmatched. This chain's CDR3 is CASSRGRASGSFEQFF. CDR3 sequence (DNA): TGTGCCAGCAGCCGGGGTCGGGCTAGCGGGAGCTTTGAGCAGTTCTTC.

V gene TRBV7-9 combines with J gene TRBJ2-5; D is perhaps TRBD1 (6 bases). Germline CDR1 and CDR2: SEHNR and FQNEAQ (reference sequence). Trimming cost V 5 bases and J 7 bases, with 23 bases left between them. CDR3 length: 16 residues. The CDR3, as DNA: TGTGCCAGCAGCCACCCAACAGGGCCCAGTATGGGGACCCAGTACTTC. Its translation is CASSHPTGPSMGTQYF.

The chain is built from TRBV18 and TRBJ2-1, with TRBD1 matching over 9 bases. V lost 0 bases to trimming and J lost 6 bases; unmatched junction nucleotides: 3. The CDR3 totals 15 residues. Germline loops: CDR1 KGHSH, CDR2 LQKENI. DNA of the CDR3: TGTGCCAGCTCACCACCGGGACAGGGTAGCAATGAGCAGTTCTTC. Its translation is CASSPPGQGSNEQFF. The full variable domain, with the rest looked up from reference TRBV18 and TRBJ2-1, is NAGVMQNPRHLVRRRGQEARLRCSPMKGHSHVYWYRQLPEEGLKFMVYLQKENIIDESGMPKERFSAEFPKEGPSILRIQQVVRGDSAAYFCASSPPGQGSNEQFFGPGTRLTVL.

This chain uses TRBV19 with TRBJ1-5, with TRBD1 as a possible D gene (5 bases). Per germline, CDR1 LNHDA and CDR2 SQIVND (reference sequence). This CDR3 has 15 amino acids. V dropped 10 bases and J dropped 0 bases, with 16 bases sitting between them. The CDR3, as DNA: TGTGCCACTGGGCGGGGCAACCGTAGCAATCAGCCCCAGCATTTT. This codes for CATGRGNRSNQPQHF.

The rearrangement uses TRBV5-6 and TRBJ1-2; the D is unclear. The CDR3 contains 12 residues. The germline V and J ends were trimmed by 0 bases and 8 bases, with 8 bases remaining between them. From germline, CDR1 is SGHDT and CDR2 YYEEEE. CDR3 DNA: TGTGCCAGCAGCTTGGCTGGGGAGGGCTACACCTTC. Translated: CASSLAGEGYTF. The full variable domain, rest sourced from reference TRBV5-6 and TRBJ1-2, is DAGVTQSPTHLIKTRGQQVTLRCSPKSGHDTVSWYQQALGQGPQFIFQYYEEEERQRGNFPDRFSGHQFPNYSSELNVNALLLGDSALYLCASSLAGEGYTFGSGTRLTVV.

The chain employs TRBV5-1 and TRBJ1-3; possible D gene TRBD1, 5 bases. V shed 1 base and J shed 0 bases, with 14 bases lying between them. The germline gives CDR1 SGHRS, CDR2 YFSETQ. The CDR3 consists of 17 residues. The CDR3 protein is CASSLYLQGISGNTIYF. CDR3 coding DNA: TGCGCCAGCAGCTTGTATTTGCAGGGTATCTCTGGAAACACCATATATTTT.

This clone was counted a single time. The chain recombines TRBV27 with TRBJ2-2, with a possible D match to TRBD1 (7 bases). V was trimmed by 2 bases and J by 0 bases, leaving 13 bases between them. CDR1 MNHEY and CDR2 SMNVEV come from the germline V gene (reference sequence). This CDR3 comprises 17 residues. CDR3 sequence: CASSLARGTANTGELFF. In nucleotides, the CDR3 is TGTGCCAGCAGTTTAGCCCGCGGGACAGCGAACACCGGGGAGCTGTTTTTT.

The rearrangement uses TRBV19 and TRBJ2-3, with a tentative D call TRBD2 (6 bases). V was cut by 3 bases and J by 1 base, with 8 bases left in between. Looked up from germline, CDR1 is LNHDA and CDR2 is SQIVND (reference sequence). This CDR3 comprises 14 residues. CDR3 in amino acids: CASSMEGGTDTQYF. For the CDR3, the DNA is TGTGCCAGTAGTATGGAGGGTGGCACAGATACGCAGTATTTT.

The genes are TRBV5-1 and TRBJ1-2; D perhaps matches TRBD1 (5 bases). CDR3 length: 15 residues. V was shortened by 3 bases and J by 4 bases, with 16 bases between the two germline ends. From germline, CDR1 is SGHRS and CDR2 YFSETQ. CDR3 bases: TGCGCCAGCAGCTCTGGGGACTTCCAAATCTATGGCTACACCTTC. Amino acids: CASSSGDFQIYGYTF. The variable domain in full, with the rest retrieved from reference TRBV5-1 and TRBJ1-2, is KAGVTQTPRYLIKTRGQQVTLSCSPISGHRSVSWYQQTPGQGLQFLFEYFSETQRNKGNFPGRFSGRQFSNSRSEMNVSTLELGDSALYLCASSSGDFQIYGYTFGSGTRLTVV.

This chain connects TRBV5-5 to TRBJ2-3, with 10 bases fitting TRBD2. The germline V gene encodes CDR1 SGHKS and CDR2 YYEKEE (reference sequence). J gave up 3 bases and V 2 bases, and 9 bases lay outside the gene matches. CDR3 length: 17 amino acids. The CDR3 sequence: CASSLLPSGSGTDTQYF. Here the CDR3 DNA reads TGTGCCAGCAGCTTATTGCCTAGCGGGAGTGGAACAGATACGCAGTATTTT.

This chain joins TRBV18 and TRBJ2-5, with D unresolved. The V gene lost 3 bases and the J gene lost 8 bases, with 13 bases spanning the gap. This CDR3 is built from 13 residues. Germline V lookup: CDR1 KGHSH, CDR2 LQKENI. Written as DNA, the CDR3 is TGTGCCAGCTCACCCAACGGGTACGGCACCCAGTACTTC. It codes for CASSPNGYGTQYF.

The chain joins TRBV7-9 to TRBJ1-5; TRBD1 agrees at 7 bases. Losses at the gene ends were 5 bases for V and 9 bases for J; bases not matched to a gene: 7. The germline V gene encodes CDR1 SEHNR and CDR2 FQNEAQ (reference sequence). The CDR3 has 13 residues. The CDR3 DNA reads TGTGCCAGCAGCGGGGACAGCGGAGTGCCCCAGCATTTT. It specifies CASSGDSGVPQHF.

The J gene is TRBJ1-1, the V gene TRBV21-1. TRBV21-1 is classified as a pseudogene. The CDR3 contains 11 residues. CDR3 nucleotides: TGTGCCAGCAGCAGGAGCACTGAAGCTTTCTTT. Translating it yields CASSRSTEAFF.

The rearrangement uses TRBV10-3 and TRBJ2-1, with 7 bases fitting TRBD1. Per the germline V gene, CDR1 is ENHRY and CDR2 is SYGVKD. Unmatched junction bases numbered 14, after V lost 9 bases and J lost 9 bases. CDR3 length equals 14 residues. CDR3 residues: CAIRGTGTDGEQFF. CDR3 in DNA: TGTGCCATTCGGGGCACCGGGACAGATGGTGAGCAGTTCTTC.

The rearrangement links TRBV19 to TRBJ1-4, with 8 bases matching TRBD1. V shed 6 bases and J 6 bases; nucleotides not matched to a gene: 6. Germline V gene sequence: CDR1 LNHDA, CDR2 SQIVND (reference sequence). The CDR3 spans 14 residues. The CDR3: CASRSGQGDEKLFF. The CDR3 DNA follows: TGTGCCAGTAGATCAGGACAGGGCGATGAAAAACTGTTTTTT.

A single count supports this clone. The rearrangement joins TRBV5-4 to TRBJ2-5; unclear D gene. Between the trimmed V and J ends, which lost 0 bases and 5 bases, there was a span of 8 bases. This CDR3 spans 13 amino acids. Germline CDR1 and CDR2: SGHNT and YYREEE (reference sequence). Written as DNA, the CDR3 is TGTGCCAGCAGCTTGGGACCAGAGGAGACCCAGTACTTC. It codes for CASSLGPEETQYF.

A single count supports this clone. V usage is TRBV30 and J usage is TRBJ1-5; D is uncertain. The CDR3 loop spans 14 amino acids. Germline CDR1 reads GTSNPN; CDR2 reads SVGIG (reference sequence). V was cut by 2 bases and J by 7 bases, with 15 bases left in between. This CDR3 reads CAWSTGSQGQPQHF. The DNA for the CDR3 is TGTGCCTGGAGTACCGGGAGTCAAGGACAGCCCCAGCATTTT.

The CDR3 loop is CASSPVSGGYEQYF. DNA for the CDR3: TGTGCCAGCTCCCCGGTTAGCGGGGGCTACGAGCAGTACTTC. This sequence joins TRBV6-5 and TRBJ2-5; 9 nucleotides line up with TRBD2. The J call may be in error: the DNA end matches TRBJ2-7 better. Germline CDR1 and CDR2: MNHEY and SVGAGI. The CDR3 spans 14 residues.

V usage is TRBV18 and J usage is TRBJ2-1, with TRBD2 matching over 14 bases. Germline CDR1 KGHSH, CDR2 LQKENI. After removal of 3 bases from V and 2 bases from J, the junction contained 0 bases not matched to a gene. The CDR3 has 16 amino acids. This CDR3 is CASSPGLAGAYNEQFF. The CDR3 bases are TGTGCCAGCTCACCGGGACTAGCGGGGGCCTACAATGAGCAGTTCTTC.